The present TCR beta chain was sequenced within a study of T cell repertoires in cytomegalovirus infection. A single record per CDR3 protein comes from TCRdb applying MiXCR to the reads. The table lists some 310,000 distinct CDR3 sequences, 20% to 25% of them singletons. The CDR3 covers 19 residues. Germline loops: CDR1 MDHEN, CDR2 SYDVKM. With V trimmed by 3 bases and J by 8 bases, 17 bases remained unmatched. Only a few counts were recorded for this clonotype. Its specificity is not known. Whole-study results and caveats: HLA-C-restricted, CMV-specific TCR beta clonotypes were dominant ex vivo.

This TCR derives from a human donor in good health (CMV status not recorded). Some clones in this sample may be carry-over from other donors' samples. Here the sequenced sample was cultured PBMCs, taken from culture after CMV antigen stimulation. This chain joins TRBV28 and TRBJ2-1, with TRBD2 identical over 12 bases. The CDR3 nucleotides read TGTGCCAGCAGTTTTTTTCCAGGATCTAGCGGGAGGGCCAGGTATGAGCAGTTCTTC. Its translation is CASSFFPGSSGRARYEQFF.